This T cell receptor beta chain was retrieved from a study of radiotherapy plus CTLA-4 blockade in lung cancer. Study background: Objective response rate was over 15%; disease control rate, less than 40%.

As regards this clone: Other DNA sequences in this sample translate to the same CDR3.

Germline CDR1 is GTSNPN and CDR2 is SVGIG (reference sequence). The CDR3 length is 13 residues. The germline V and J ends were trimmed by 4 bases and 2 bases, with 10 bases remaining between them. Measured with immunoSEQ multiplex PCR; TCRdb has only the in-frame clones, and not every one. The data hold 71,000 or so clones, with more than 75% observed a single time. The sequence was collected from a human donor with non-small cell lung cancer who had stable disease on radiotherapy plus ipilimumab. The chain uses TRBV30 and TRBJ2-3; D remains unclear. This specimen was peripheral blood, taken from a patient treated with radiotherapy plus ipilimumab. DNA for the CDR3: TGTGCCTGGACCTCTGGTTCCACAGATACGCAGTATTTT. Its protein product is CAWTSGSTDTQYF.